What follows are 30 T cell receptor beta chains derived from one specimen sequenced in a study of Ad26.COV2.S vaccination and SARS-CoV-2 variants. Only in-frame clones appear in the TCRdb table, and some are missing; sequencing was by immunoSEQ multiplex PCR. Among roughly 420,000 clones listed, roughly nine tenths were seen once. The treatment here: over 15 received Ad26.COV2.S at low or high dose, single or two shots; about 5 received placebo; per-sample allocation not given. Repertoires come from day 63 after the first vaccine or placebo injection. Sequenced here: peripheral blood, sampled in a trial of Ad26.COV2.S vaccine versus placebo. These receptors all stem from a person aged 18-65 years who received the Ad26.COV2.S COVID-19 vaccine or a placebo.

V is TRBV5-1 and J is TRBJ1-6; no definite D call. Germline CDR1 SGHRS, CDR2 YFSETQ. V lost 2 bases and J lost 5, with 8 bases in between. The CDR3 is 14 residues long. This chain's CDR3 is CASSFGDDNSPLHF. The CDR3 coding sequence is TGCGCCAGCAGCTTCGGGGATGATAATTCACCCCTCCACTTT.

The J gene is TRBJ2-5, the V gene TRBV5-4; 13 bases fit TRBD2. The CDR3 totals 18 residues. V trimming: 4 bases; J trimming: 0 bases; junction bases outside the gene matches: 9. CDR1 and CDR2 from the germline V gene are SGHNT and YYREEE (reference sequence). The CDR3 DNA reads TGTGCCAGCAGCCCGGGAGTGACTAGCGGGGGGTACCAAGAGACCCAGTACTTC. It is translated as CASSPGVTSGGYQETQYF.

The V gene is TRBV4-2, the J gene TRBJ2-1, with 9 bases matching TRBD1. From germline, CDR1 is LGHNA and CDR2 YNFKEQ. V gave up 3 bases and J gave up 6 bases; unmatched junction bases: 6. The CDR3 sequence is 15 residues long. DNA for the CDR3: TGTGCCAGCAGCCAGAGGGGGACAGGGCGCAATGAGCAGTTCTTC. This translates into CASSQRGTGRNEQFF.

The V gene is TRBV19, the J gene TRBJ1-2; tentative D call: TRBD1 (5 bases). V was clipped by 5 bases and J by 6 bases, with 19 bases between them. Germline V gene data show CDR1 as LNHDA and CDR2 as SQIVND (reference sequence). The CDR3 has 15 residues. Written as DNA, the CDR3 is TGTGCCAGTAGTGGCTACCGGGACCGACGAGATGGCTACACCTTC. Translated: CASSGYRDRRDGYTF.

The V gene is TRBV27, the J gene TRBJ2-5; possibly TRBD2 for D (6 bases). Deletions cut 3 bases from V and 5 bases from J, with 16 bases between. The CDR3 contains 15 residues. Germline loops: CDR1 MNHEY, CDR2 SMNVEV (reference sequence). The CDR3 is CASSFYPGSWETQYF. CDR3 sequence (DNA): TGTGCCAGCAGTTTTTACCCCGGGAGCTGGGAGACCCAGTACTTC.

This clone has a handful of counts. The chain employs TRBV4-2 and TRBJ2-1; the D gene is possibly TRBD2 (6 bases). The CDR3 runs to 18 residues. Germline CDR1 and CDR2: LGHNA and YNFKEQ. With 1 base removed from V and 1 base from J, the gap between germline ends came to 17 bases. CDR3 nucleotide sequence: TGTGCCAGCAGCCAAGTCTGGGGTGACGGGAGTTCCTACAATGAGCAGTTCTTC. It is translated as CASSQVWGDGSSYNEQFF.

Only a few counts were recorded for this clone. This chain links TRBV9 with TRBJ1-6; 10 bases are a match to TRBD1. Germline V lookup: CDR1 SGDLS, CDR2 YYNGEE. Trimming cost V 0 bases and J 10 bases; bases outside gene matches: 22. The CDR3 is made up of 21 amino acids. Written as DNA, the CDR3 is TGTGCCAGCAGCGTAGATCCGGGTACGCCGGTTAGGGACAGGGGAGAATCACCCCTCCACTTT. Amino acid sequence: CASSVDPGTPVRDRGESPLHF.

The chain combines TRBV10-3 with TRBJ2-7; maybe TRBD1 (7 bases). This CDR3 spans 13 amino acids. V lost 10 bases to trimming and J lost 0 bases, with 13 bases between them. Germline V lookup: CDR1 ENHRY, CDR2 SYGVKD. In nucleotides, the CDR3 is TGTGCCAGCGGGACAGCGATCTCCTACGAGCAGTACTTC. Its translation is CASGTAISYEQYF.

This chain connects TRBV6-5 to TRBJ1-1; no definite D call. CDR3 length: 13 amino acids. Per the germline V gene, CDR1 is MNHEY and CDR2 is SVGAGI. The V gene lost 7 bases and the J gene lost 3 bases, with 12 bases spanning the gap. CDR3 sequence (DNA): TGTGCCAGCAATCGGGCCCTCTACACTGAAGCTTTCTTT. Protein: CASNRALYTEAFF.

In nucleotides, the CDR3 is TGTGCCAGCTCAGGACTTGTCTCAGCAGAGACCCAGTACTTC. This translates into CASSGLVSAETQYF. The V and J genes are TRBV2 and TRBJ2-5; tentative D call: TRBD2 (5 bases). CDR1 SNHLY and CDR2 FYNNEI come from the germline V gene. The CDR3 is 14 residues long. V lost 8 bases and J 4 bases, leaving 17 bases between the germline ends.

This clone was counted between two and nine times. The chain is built from TRBV7-9 and TRBJ1-5, with 8 bases that match TRBD1. Germline CDR1 is SEHNR and CDR2 is FQNEAQ (reference sequence). Trimming took 10 bases from V and 5 from J; bases not matched to a gene: 4. The length of the CDR3 is 12 residues. This CDR3 reads CATSTGDQPQHF. The CDR3 DNA is TGTGCCACTTCGACAGGGGATCAGCCCCAGCATTTT.

This clone was seen once. The chain carries TRBV25-1 and TRBJ1-4; D might be TRBD1 (5 bases). The CDR3 is 15 amino acids. Trimming left V 4 bases short and J 7 bases short, with 16 bases between. Germline-derived CDR1 and CDR2 are MGHDK and SYGVNS. The CDR3 here is CASSVLGERGEKLFF. CDR3 DNA: TGTGCCAGCAGTGTATTAGGGGAGAGGGGTGAAAAACTGTTTTTT.

This clone was observed a single time. The chain has TRBV12-3 or TRBV12-4 and TRBJ2-5; D remains unclear. The ends were cut back, 3 bases at V and 5 bases at J, with 4 bases in the middle. This CDR3 has 11 amino acids. DNA for the CDR3: TGTGCCAGCAGTTTCGGGGAGACCCAGTACTTC. Translating it yields CASSFGETQYF.

The genes are TRBV18 and TRBJ1-6; 7 bases are a match to TRBD1. Germline loops: CDR1 KGHSH, CDR2 LQKENI. The CDR3 consists of 16 residues. V trimming: 1 base; J trimming: 6 bases; junction bases outside the gene matches: 6. The CDR3 region is CASSPRGQGGNSPLHF. CDR3 sequence (DNA): TGTGCCAGCTCACCACGCGGGCAGGGGGGTAATTCACCCCTCCACTTT. The full variable domain, rest sourced from reference TRBV18 and TRBJ1-6, is NAGVMQNPRHLVRRRGQEARLRCSPMKGHSHVYWYRQLPEEGLKFMVYLQKENIIDESGMPKERFSAEFPKEGPSILRIQQVVRGDSAAYFCASSPRGQGGNSPLHFGNGTRLTVT.

The chain is built from TRBV5-1 and TRBJ2-2, with 8 bases that match TRBD1. The CDR3 spans 16 residues. In germline, CDR1 is SGHRS, CDR2 YFSETQ. V lost 2 bases to trimming and J lost 0 bases; unmatched junction nucleotides: 3. CDR3 protein: CASSFSTGANTGELFF. In nucleotides, the CDR3 is TGCGCCAGCAGCTTTTCGACAGGGGCGAACACCGGGGAGCTGTTTTTT.

V is TRBV30 and J is TRBJ1-4; tentatively, D is TRBD1 (5 bases). Per the germline V gene, CDR1 is GTSNPN and CDR2 is SVGIG (reference sequence). The CDR3 extends over 13 amino acids. V lost 7 bases and J lost 0, with 9 bases in between. The CDR3 loop reads CAYQGATNEKLFF. The CDR3 coding sequence is TGTGCCTACCAGGGTGCAACTAATGAAAAACTGTTTTTT.

The gene calls are TRBV15 and TRBJ1-2; perhaps TRBD1 as D (5 bases). The CDR3 totals 13 residues. V lost 5 bases and J 5 bases, leaving 12 bases between the germline ends. Germline-derived CDR1 and CDR2 are LNHNV and YYDKDF (reference sequence). The CDR3 coding sequence is TGTGCCACCAGCCCCGGGGCAGGGTATGGCTACACCTTC. It encodes CATSPGAGYGYTF.

In regard to this clone: Other DNA sequences of this sample code for an identical CDR3. J is TRBJ2-5 and V is TRBV15; D gene uncertain. The germline CDR1 and CDR2 sequences are LNHNV and YYDKDF (reference sequence). The CDR3 is made up of 11 amino acids. The germline V and J ends were trimmed by 5 bases and 5 bases, with 6 bases remaining between them. The CDR3 loop is CATSRRETQYF. In nucleotides, the CDR3 is TGTGCCACCAGCCGGCGGGAGACCCAGTACTTC.

The chain combines TRBV6-6 with TRBJ2-1; TRBD2 matches 8 bases. V lost 8 bases, J lost 9 bases, and 12 bases stayed unmatched. The CDR3 runs to 14 residues. The V gene's germline CDR1 is MNHNY and CDR2 SVGAGI (reference sequence). The CDR3 loop reads CASGAGLVPAEQFF. The CDR3 DNA reads as TGTGCCAGCGGAGCGGGACTAGTGCCTGCTGAGCAGTTCTTC.

The J gene is TRBJ2-2, the V gene TRBV19; D assignment may be TRBD1 or TRBD2 (5 bases each). In germline, CDR1 is LNHDA, CDR2 SQIVND (reference sequence). This CDR3 is built from 16 residues. Between the trimmed V and J ends, which lost 3 bases and 0 bases, there was a span of 11 bases. The CDR3 bases are TGTGCCAGTAGTATTTATGGGGGAGCGAACACCGGGGAGCTGTTTTTT. Amino acid sequence: CASSIYGGANTGELFF.

The V and J genes are TRBV25-1 and TRBJ1-6; D is unresolved. Germline assignment: CDR1 MGHDK and CDR2 SYGVNS. V was pared by 1 base and J by 9 bases, with 10 bases between. The CDR3 spans 14 residues. CDR3 sequence (DNA): TGTGCCAGCAGTGAATCCATTGGCTTTTCACCCCTCCACTTT. This encodes CASSESIGFSPLHF.

This chain links TRBV4-2 with TRBJ2-7; TRBD1 is a possible D gene (6 bases). The CDR3 has 16 residues. V lost 0 bases, J lost 2 bases, and 14 bases lay in between. The germline V gene encodes CDR1 LGHNA and CDR2 YNFKEQ. The DNA for the CDR3 is TGTGCCAGCAGCCAAGATATGGGGGCTGGGGCCTACGAGCAGTACTTC. This encodes CASSQDMGAGAYEQYF.

This clone turned up a few times. CDR3 in DNA: TGTGCCAGCAGTTACCCCCCCGACAGTTACGAGCAGTACTTC. Protein: CASSYPPDSYEQYF. V gene TRBV6-2 or TRBV6-3 combines with J gene TRBJ2-7, with a tentative D call TRBD1 (5 bases). Germline loops: CDR1 MNHEY, CDR2 SVGEGT. V dropped 2 bases and J dropped 4 bases, with 12 bases sitting between them. The CDR3 runs to 14 residues.

V is TRBV5-4 and J is TRBJ2-5, with D possibly TRBD1 on 5 matching bases. Germline V gene lookup returns CDR1 SGHNT and CDR2 YYREEE (reference sequence). This CDR3 has 14 amino acids. Trimming took off 2 bases at V and 4 bases at J, with 12 bases between the two ends. CDR3 coding DNA: TGTGCCAGCAGCTTCGCCAGGGCCGGAGAGACCCAGTACTTC. This sequence encodes CASSFARAGETQYF.

J is TRBJ2-1 and V is TRBV2; 9 nucleotides line up with TRBD1. V was clipped by 6 bases and J by 7 bases; unmatched bases: 10. The CDR3 runs 15 residues. The germline V gene has CDR1 SNHLY and CDR2 FYNNEI. Written as DNA, the CDR3 is TGTGCCAGCAGAGTACAGGGGGCGCGGGAGAATGAGCAGTTCTTC. Amino acid sequence: CASRVQGARENEQFF.

This chain connects TRBV2 to TRBJ1-4; perhaps TRBD1 as D (6 bases). Germline V lookup: CDR1 SNHLY, CDR2 FYNNEI. The V end lost 3 bases, the J end lost 3 bases, and 14 bases lay between the germline ends. This CDR3 spans 16 amino acids. CDR3 sequence reads: CASSEATGWPNEKLFF. The CDR3 bases are TGTGCCAGCAGTGAGGCAACAGGGTGGCCTAATGAAAAACTGTTTTTT.

In regard to this clone: At the DNA level, this CDR3 is encoded by other sequences in the same sample as well. The chain couples TRBV6-5 to TRBJ2-1; 8 nucleotides agree with TRBD2. Germline trimming cut 4 bases from V and 7 bases from J; bases unmatched to any gene: 0. The CDR3 length is 12 residues. Germline CDR1 reads MNHEY; CDR2 reads SVGAGI. Here the CDR3 reads CASSSSGNEQFF. CDR3 sequence (DNA): TGTGCCAGCAGTTCTAGCGGGAATGAGCAGTTCTTC.

The rearrangement uses TRBV27 and TRBJ2-1; 7 nucleotides line up with TRBD2. Looked up from germline, CDR1 is MNHEY and CDR2 is SMNVEV (reference sequence). There are 16 residues in the CDR3. Germline trimming cut 2 bases from V and 5 bases from J; bases unmatched to any gene: 9. DNA for the CDR3: TGTGCCAGCAGTTTAATGGCGGGAGCGTCCGACAATGAGCAGTTCTTC. Its translation: CASSLMAGASDNEQFF.

The chain links TRBV9 to TRBJ2-6, with D perhaps matching TRBD2 (5 bases). V lost 0 bases and J lost 6, with 22 bases in between. The CDR3 spans 19 residues. The germline V gene has CDR1 SGDLS and CDR2 YYNGEE. CDR3 sequence reads: CASSVVGVAAGGLANVLTF. The CDR3 DNA follows: TGTGCCAGCAGCGTAGTGGGAGTGGCAGCTGGCGGGCTGGCCAACGTCCTGACTTTC. Full variable domain (missing parts from reference TRBV9 and TRBJ2-6): DSGVTQTPKHLITATGQRVTLRCSPRSGDLSVYWYQQSLDQGLQFLIQYYNGEERAKGNILERFSAQQFPDLHSELNLSSLELGDSALYFCASSVVGVAAGGLANVLTFGAGSRLTVL.

The rearrangement uses TRBV6-4 and TRBJ1-1; the D gene is possibly TRBD1 (5 bases). The CDR3 spans 13 residues. Per the germline V gene, CDR1 is MRHNA and CDR2 is SNTAGT. V was shortened by 3 bases and J by 7 bases, with 12 bases between the two germline ends. CDR3 nucleotide sequence: TGTGCCAGCAGTGAGTATCCAGGGTTTGAAGCTTTCTTT. Translated: CASSEYPGFEAFF.